The sequence of this T cell receptor (beta chain) was determined in a study of blood T cell repertoires in COVID-19 (dated by TCRdb to 2020 to 2021). With respect to the entire study: Samples covering the acute and convalescent phases of COVID-19 were provided by collaborators in the United States, Italy and Spain. Where available, HLA class I and class II types were taken from metadata supplied by the sample provider and were not determined by assay-based typing. A freely available public database, intended as a resource for researchers studying the immune response to SARS-CoV-2, is where the repertoires were released. Samples were obtained from the ongoing ImmuneRACE study (first 160 participants) and from over a thousand subjects provided by 6 global collaborators. Subjects who had been exposed to COVID-19, were actively infected with it, or had recovered from it provided the deeply sampled blood TCRbeta repertoires that made up the dataset. The prospective study material was composed of cDNA or gDNA derived from T cells, B-cell-depleted T cells, or PBMCs. Nearly every sample came with metadata listing a de-identified subject ID, COVID-19 status, age in years and sex.

TCRbeta CDR3 regions were amplified from genomic DNA using the immunoSEQ Assay, a bias-controlled multiplex PCR. In the authors' own workflow: The number of nucleated cells in each sample was estimated by amplification of reference gene primers within the assay. To quantify the absolute abundance of each unique TCRbeta CDR3 rearrangement, sequence reads were collapsed and filtered. Productive Simpson clonality was computed per sample as the square root of Simpson's diversity index over productive rearrangements. TCRdb carries this immuneACCESS record with in-frame sequences only. Its versions omit some clonotypes, under half of them owing to an unresolved V gene in the studies checked, with the rest unexplained. Clone size and the V and J calls come from that table; the DNA yielded D and trimming. This sample gives fewer than 350,000 clones in total; around 85% of them show up just once. The ten most abundant clones make up around 4.4% of the sample.

According to the germline V gene, CDR1 reads SQVTM and CDR2 reads ANQGSEA. The CDR3 contains 12 residues, cysteine and phenylalanine counted. The read is trimmed to its CDR3 DNA, 36 bases read in frame from base 1. A distance of 9 bases separates the germline ends of V and J, which lose 7 bases and 0 bases respectively. Of note for this clone: Its antigen is still unknown. The sample holds no much larger clone one base away, and base qualities are not on file.

Participants in the prospective study were enrolled through a virtual design, were aged about 18 to 100 years, and lived in 24 United States geographic areas. Cohort assignment in the prospective study relied on participant-reported clinical history from a screening survey and a study questionnaire. In the prospective study, whole blood, serum and a nasopharyngeal or oropharyngeal swab were collected from each participant by mobile phlebotomists. Additional blood draws and questionnaires over an approximately 2-month period could optionally be provided by prospective study participants. Before DNA extraction, blood samples from the prospective study were shipped at room temperature or frozen. The research as a whole found: The amount of clinical and demographic metadata varied by source and participant and was provided uncurated.

The specimen sequenced was PBMCs or T cells enriched from blood (not recorded which). The sequence was obtained from a woman in her 40s with acute COVID-19. Here the chain combines TRBV29-1 and TRBJ2-5; a weak D assignment points to TRBD1 (6 bases agree). The encoded CDR3 is CSGGGHQETQYF. Read as DNA, the sequence is TGCAGCGGAGGGGGACACCAAGAGACCCAGTACTTC. When the CDR3 is completed using the reference TRBV29-1 and TRBJ2-5 genes on either side, the full variable domain is SAVISQKPSRDICQRGTSLTIQCQVDSQVTMMFWYRQQPGQSLTLIATANQGSEATYESGFVIDKFPISRPNLTFSTLTVSNMSPEDSSIYLCSGGGHQETQYFGPGTRLLVL.